These T cell receptor beta chains were read from a single sample in a study of blood T cell repertoires in COVID-19. Here immunoSEQ multiplex PCR was the method, and the copy in TCRdb shows in-frame clones only, minus some. The sample holds some 530,000 clones, 70% to 90% seen once. Sequenced sample: peripheral blood. The receptors stem from a human donor in a cohort sampled during active COVID-19. CDR3s include the opening cysteine and the closing phenylalanine or tryptophan. Each record gives: J gene, clone size, V gene, D gene, CDR3 protein, CDR3 DNA. The D gene is left open where the match is weak. A clone size is listed for some rows: how often the clone was seen (once, few, many), or a class if it is expanded.

>TRBJ2-1|NA|TRBV7-9|TRBD2
CASSLGSGARNEQFF
TGTGCCAGCAGCTTAGGTAGCGGGGCCAGGAATGAGCAGTTCTTC
>TRBJ2-3|NA|TRBV7-3|NA
CASSLSASRTDTQYF
TGTGCCAGCAGTTTATCTGCTTCTCGGACAGATACGCAGTATTTT
>TRBJ2-1|NA|TRBV3-1/TRBV3-2|TRBD2
CASSQAQREWNEQFF
TGTGCCAGCAGCCAAGCCCAGCGGGAGTGGAATGAGCAGTTCTTC
>TRBJ1-6|once|TRBV6-5|NA
CASNLGNSNSPLHF
TGTGCCAGCAATCTCGGGAACTCCAATTCACCCCTCCACTTT
>TRBJ2-1|NA|TRBV19|NA
CASGGASSYNEQFF
TGTGCCAGTGGTGGGGCTAGCTCCTACAATGAGCAGTTCTTC
>TRBJ1-1|NA|TRBV7-3|NA
CASSSIRGQNTEAFF
TGTGCCAGCAGTTCAATCAGGGGACAGAACACTGAAGCTTTCTTT
>TRBJ2-2|once|TRBV30|TRBD1
CAWSVRTGVTGELFF
TGTGCCTGGAGTGTTCGGACAGGGGTCACCGGGGAGCTGTTTTTT
>TRBJ2-1|NA|TRBV27|TRBD2
CASSLSGTSGYNEQFF
TGTGCCAGCAGTTTATCCGGGACTAGCGGGTACAATGAGCAGTTCTTC
>TRBJ1-2|NA|TRBV24-1|NA
CATSDQSDGYTF
TGTGCCACCAGTGACCAGAGCGATGGCTACACCTTC
>TRBJ2-7|NA|TRBV29-1|TRBD1
CSVDGQGLGEQYF
TGCAGCGTTGATGGACAGGGACTGGGCGAGCAGTACTTC
>TRBJ1-1|NA|TRBV28|NA
CASRRVSGNTEAFF
TGTGCCAGCAGGAGGGTATCTGGGAACACTGAAGCTTTCTTT
>TRBJ2-1|NA|TRBV3-1/TRBV3-2|NA
CASSQEGGGGYNEQFF
TGTGCCAGCAGCCAAGAAGGAGGGGGGGGCTACAATGAGCAGTTCTTC
>TRBJ2-1|NA|TRBV30|NA
CAWNRGNEQFF
TGTGCCTGGAATCGGGGAAATGAGCAGTTCTTC
>TRBJ2-7|once|TRBV7-9|TRBD1
CASKSGTGGSEQYF
TGTGCCAGCAAATCCGGGACAGGGGGTAGCGAGCAGTACTTC
>TRBJ2-7|NA|TRBV9|NA
CASSSSQDYTYEQYF
TGTGCCAGCAGCTCCTCACAGGACTACACCTACGAGCAGTACTTC
>TRBJ1-1|NA|TRBV30|NA
CAWSVGPGLNTEAFF
TGTGCCTGGAGTGTAGGGCCGGGATTGAACACTGAAGCTTTCTTT
>TRBJ2-1|NA|TRBV2|NA
CASNRQSSYNEQFF
TGTGCCAGCAATAGACAGAGCTCCTACAATGAGCAGTTCTTC
>TRBJ2-2|NA|TRBV5-6|TRBD2
CASSSWGGTGELFF
TGTGCCAGCAGCTCCTGGGGGGGCACCGGGGAGCTGTTTTTT
>TRBJ2-2|NA|TRBV9|TRBD1
CASSETGLIAGELFF
TGTGCCAGCAGCGAGACAGGGCTAATAGCCGGGGAGCTGTTTTTT
>TRBJ2-7|NA|TRBV18|TRBD2
CASSPSPPGTSGRAGQYF
TGTGCCAGCTCACCATCGCCGCCCGGGACTAGCGGGAGGGCTGGTCAGTACTTC
>TRBJ2-3|NA|TRBV6-5|TRBD2
CASSYGGLAGADTQYF
TGTGCCAGCAGCTACGGTGGACTAGCGGGAGCCGATACGCAGTATTTT
>TRBJ2-5|NA|TRBV5-4|NA
CASSFSGIKETQYF
TGTGCCAGCAGCTTCTCCGGGATTAAAGAGACCCAGTACTTC
>TRBJ1-4|NA|TRBV3-1/TRBV3-2|NA
CASSLLSTNEKLFF
TGTGCCAGCAGCCTCCTATCAACTAATGAAAAACTGTTTTTT
>TRBJ2-7|few|TRBV7-9|NA
CASSFRGSYEQYF
TGTGCCAGCAGCTTCAGGGGCAGCTACGAGCAGTACTTC
>TRBJ1-4|NA|TRBV15|NA
CATSGSNREGEKLFF
TGTGCCACCAGCGGCTCGAACAGGGAAGGAGAAAAACTGTTTTTT
>TRBJ2-1|NA|TRBV30|NA
CAWSPHGDNEQFF
TGTGCCTGGTCCCCCCACGGAGACAATGAGCAGTTCTTC
>TRBJ2-7|NA|TRBV6-5|NA
CASWEAGWHEQYF
TGTGCCAGCTGGGAGGCGGGGTGGCACGAGCAGTACTTC
>TRBJ2-3|NA|TRBV5-1|NA
CASNANEMQVDTQYF
TGCGCCAGCAACGCCAACGAGATGCAGGTAGATACGCAGTATTTT
>TRBJ2-7|NA|TRBV5-1|NA
CASSLTRDSYEQYF
TGCGCCAGCAGCTTAACTAGGGACTCCTACGAGCAGTACTTC
>TRBJ1-2|NA|TRBV10-2|NA
CASSAGRGTNYGYTF
TGCGCCAGCAGTGCTGGGAGGGGGACCAACTATGGCTACACCTTC
>TRBJ2-7|NA|TRBV5-6|NA
CASSLGVGSYEQYF
TGTGCCAGCAGCTTGGGAGTCGGCTCCTACGAGCAGTACTTC
>TRBJ1-3|NA|TRBV7-9|NA
CASSPAQASSGNTIYF
TGTGCCAGCAGCCCAGCCCAGGCGAGCTCTGGAAACACCATATATTTT
>TRBJ1-3|NA|TRBV18|NA
CASSQGGFSPSSGNTIYF
TGTGCCAGCTCCCAAGGAGGGTTTAGCCCGAGCTCTGGAAACACCATATATTTT
>TRBJ1-1|NA|TRBV4-2|NA
CASSRIYGEAFF
TGTGCCAGCAGCCGAATCTACGGTGAAGCTTTCTTT
>TRBJ2-2|few|TRBV7-8|TRBD2
CASSLFLGTSMTGELFF
TGTGCCAGCAGCTTATTTCTCGGGACTAGTATGACCGGGGAGCTGTTTTTT
>TRBJ2-7|few|TRBV30|NA
CAWTGSYEQYF
TGTGCCTGGACAGGGTCCTACGAGCAGTACTTC
>TRBJ2-7|NA|TRBV9|TRBD2
CASSGSFIAGGPHEQYF
TGTGCCAGCAGCGGTTCTTTTATAGCGGGAGGGCCCCACGAGCAGTACTTC
>TRBJ2-7|NA|TRBV10-3|TRBD1
CAIRSGTGAPSYEQYF
TGTGCCATCAGATCCGGGACAGGGGCCCCATCCTACGAGCAGTACTTC
>TRBJ2-3|NA|TRBV7-3|TRBD2
CASSLNRLAGVWGPQYF
TGTGCCAGCAGCTTAAATCGCCTAGCGGGAGTTTGGGGTCCGCAGTATTTT
>TRBJ2-7|NA|TRBV5-5|TRBD2
CASSTDGGNYEQYF
TGTGCCAGCAGCACGGACGGGGGGAACTACGAGCAGTACTTC
>TRBJ2-3|NA|TRBV7-3|TRBD1
CASSFTSSEQGADTQYF
TGTGCCAGCAGCTTTACCTCATCGGAACAGGGGGCGGATACGCAGTATTTT
>TRBJ1-2|NA|TRBV7-2|TRBD1
CASSSTRTGGNYGYTF
TGTGCCAGCAGCTCCACGAGGACAGGGGGCAACTATGGCTACACCTTC
>TRBJ2-7|NA|TRBV9|TRBD2
CASSVAGESEQYF
TGTGCCAGCAGCGTCGCGGGGGAGTCGGAGCAGTACTTC
>TRBJ2-3|NA|TRBV2|TRBD1
CASTRTGVSTDTQYF
TGTGCCAGCACCAGGACAGGAGTTAGCACAGATACGCAGTATTTT